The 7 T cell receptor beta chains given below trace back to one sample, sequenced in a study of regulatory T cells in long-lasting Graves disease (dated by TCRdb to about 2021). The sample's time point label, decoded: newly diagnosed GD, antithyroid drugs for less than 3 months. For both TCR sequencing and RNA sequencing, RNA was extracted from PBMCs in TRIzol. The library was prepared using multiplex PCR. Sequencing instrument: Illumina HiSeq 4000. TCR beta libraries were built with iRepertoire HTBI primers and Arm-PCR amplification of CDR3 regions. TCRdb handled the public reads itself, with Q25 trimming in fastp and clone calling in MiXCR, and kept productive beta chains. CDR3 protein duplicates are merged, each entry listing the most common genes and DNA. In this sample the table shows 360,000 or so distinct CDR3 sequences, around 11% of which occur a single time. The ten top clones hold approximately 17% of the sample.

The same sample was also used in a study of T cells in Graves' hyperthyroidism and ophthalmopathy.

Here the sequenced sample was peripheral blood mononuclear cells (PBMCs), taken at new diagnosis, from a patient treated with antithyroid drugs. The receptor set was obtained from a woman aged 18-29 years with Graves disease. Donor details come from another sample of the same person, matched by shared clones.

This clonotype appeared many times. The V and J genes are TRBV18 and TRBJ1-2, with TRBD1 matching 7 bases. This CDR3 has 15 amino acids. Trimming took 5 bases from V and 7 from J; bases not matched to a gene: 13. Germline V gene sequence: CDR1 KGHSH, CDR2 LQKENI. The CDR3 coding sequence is TGTGCCAGCTCAGACCGGGACAGACCACTGGCTGGCTACACCTTC. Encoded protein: CASSDRDRPLAGYTF.

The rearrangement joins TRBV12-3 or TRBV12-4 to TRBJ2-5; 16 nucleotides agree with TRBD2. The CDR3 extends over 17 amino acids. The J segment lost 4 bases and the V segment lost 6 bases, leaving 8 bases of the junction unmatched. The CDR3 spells CASRGPGTSGGAETQYF. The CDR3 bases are TGTGCCAGCAGGGGCCCCGGGACTAGCGGGGGGGCAGAGACCCAGTACTTC.

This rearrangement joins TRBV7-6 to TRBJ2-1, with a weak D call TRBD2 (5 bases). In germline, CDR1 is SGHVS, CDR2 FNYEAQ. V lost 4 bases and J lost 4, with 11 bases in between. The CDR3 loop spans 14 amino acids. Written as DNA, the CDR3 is TGTGCCAGCAGCTGGGGTGGCGGGTACAATGAGCAGTTCTTC. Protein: CASSWGGGYNEQFF. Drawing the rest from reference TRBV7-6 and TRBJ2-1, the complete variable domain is GAGVSQSPRYKVTKRGQDVALRCDPISGHVSLYWYRQALGQGPEFLTYFNYEAQQDKSGLPNDRFSAERPEGSISTLTIQRTEQRDSAMYRCASSWGGGYNEQFFGPGTRLTVL.

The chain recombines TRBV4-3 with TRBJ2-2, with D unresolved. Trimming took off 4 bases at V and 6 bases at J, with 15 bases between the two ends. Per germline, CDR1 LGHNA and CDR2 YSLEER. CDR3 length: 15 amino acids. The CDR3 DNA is TGCGCCAGCAGCCGTCTAACCAAGATCGCCGGGGAGCTGTTTTTT. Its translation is CASSRLTKIAGELFF.

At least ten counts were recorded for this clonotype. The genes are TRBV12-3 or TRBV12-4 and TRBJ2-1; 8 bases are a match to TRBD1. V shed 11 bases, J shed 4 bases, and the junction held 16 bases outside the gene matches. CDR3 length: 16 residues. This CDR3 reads CAGGQGGLAAYNEQFF. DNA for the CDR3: TGTGCCGGAGGACAGGGTGGATTAGCGGCATACAATGAGCAGTTCTTC.

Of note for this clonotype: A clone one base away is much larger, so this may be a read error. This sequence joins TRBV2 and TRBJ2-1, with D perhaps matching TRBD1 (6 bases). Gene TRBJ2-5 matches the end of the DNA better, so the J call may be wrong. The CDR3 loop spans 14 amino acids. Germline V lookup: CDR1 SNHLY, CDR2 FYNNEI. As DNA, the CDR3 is TGTGCCAGCATCAGGGGAGCGCCTCAAGAGGCCCAGTACTTC. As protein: CASIRGAPQEAQYF.

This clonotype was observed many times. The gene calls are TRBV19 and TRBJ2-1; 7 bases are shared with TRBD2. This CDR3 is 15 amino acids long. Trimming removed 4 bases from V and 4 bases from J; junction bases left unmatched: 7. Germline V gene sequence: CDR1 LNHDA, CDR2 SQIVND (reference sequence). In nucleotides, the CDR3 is TGTGCCAGTAGTACAGGACTAGGACCGTACAATGAGCAGTTCTTC. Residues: CASSTGLGPYNEQFF.